The 24 T cell receptor beta chains presented below share a single source sample, sequenced in a study of PD-1 blockade in classical Hodgkin lymphoma. The assay was immunoSEQ multiplex PCR, and TCRdb's table has in-frame clones only and misses some. The sample lists about 43,000 clones, over 65% seen once, with 2.5% to 3.5% in the top ten. Every patient experienced relapse after autologous stem cell transplantation, and brentuximab vedotin exposure varied. The sequencing here drew on peripheral blood mononuclear cells (PBMCs), taken before the second cycle of nivolumab. These receptors were taken from a human donor with classical Hodgkin lymphoma.

J is TRBJ2-7 and V is TRBV4-2, with TRBD2 as a possible D gene (6 bases). The germline CDR1 and CDR2 sequences are LGHNA and YNFKEQ. V lost 3 bases and J lost 4, with 10 bases in between. This CDR3 contains 13 residues. The CDR3 bases are TGTGCCAGCAGCCAGGTGCGGGGTTACGAGCAGTACTTC. It encodes CASSQVRGYEQYF.

The V gene is TRBV29-1, the J gene TRBJ1-1; D perhaps matches TRBD1 (5 bases). Germline V CDR1 and CDR2: SQVTM, ANQGSEA. There are 12 residues in the CDR3. V was clipped by 6 bases and J by 3 bases, with 11 bases between them. CDR3 nucleotide sequence: TGCAGCGTAACGGGGACGGACACTGAAGCTTTCTTT. Residues: CSVTGTDTEAFF.

The J gene is TRBJ1-4, the V gene TRBV19; TRBD1 might be the D (6 bases). V dropped 6 bases and J dropped 3 bases, with 14 bases sitting between them. The CDR3 has 15 residues. The germline gives CDR1 LNHDA, CDR2 SQIVND (reference sequence). The CDR3 spells CASSARGAANEKLFF. For the CDR3, the DNA is TGTGCCAGTAGCGCTCGGGGGGCAGCTAATGAAAAACTGTTTTTT.

This clone was observed a few times. The chain carries TRBV12-2 and TRBJ2-3; the DNA was not used to check the table's D call, TRBD2. TRBV12-2 represents a pseudogene. There are 16 residues in the CDR3. CDR3 sequence (DNA): TGTGCAAGTCGCTTGATCGGGACTAGTCGCACAGATACGCAGTATTTT. It codes for CASRLIGTSRTDTQYF.

This clone was seen a few times. The chain employs TRBV7-9 and TRBJ2-1; 10 bases match TRBD2. Germline V gene sequence: CDR1 SEHNR, CDR2 FQNEAQ (reference sequence). CDR3 length: 15 amino acids. V lost 0 bases, J lost 8 bases, and 4 bases stayed unmatched. The CDR3 spells CASSLAASGGYEQFF. The DNA of the CDR3 is TGTGCCAGCAGCTTAGCGGCTAGCGGGGGATATGAGCAGTTCTTC.

This clone was recorded a few times. The chain employs TRBV13 and TRBJ2-7, with D possibly matching TRBD1 (6 bases). In germline, CDR1 is PRHDT, CDR2 FYEKMQ (reference sequence). There are 17 residues in the CDR3. V was clipped by 4 bases and J by 2 bases, with 21 bases between them. CDR3 bases: TGTGCCAGCAGCTCTCCCTACGCAGGGGCGAATCCCTACGAGCAGTACTTC. It specifies CASSSPYAGANPYEQYF.

The chain recombines TRBV13 with TRBJ2-7; TRBD1 might be the D (5 bases). Per germline, CDR1 PRHDT and CDR2 FYEKMQ (reference sequence). The CDR3 loop spans 14 amino acids. Deletions cut 5 bases from V and 5 bases from J, with 16 bases between. This CDR3 is CASSPSGAQDEQYF. CDR3 DNA sequence: TGTGCCAGCAGCCCCAGTGGGGCGCAAGACGAGCAGTACTTC.

The chain couples TRBV28 to TRBJ2-7; D is unclear. Germline values: CDR1 MDHEN, CDR2 SYDVKM. This CDR3 has 14 amino acids. V was shortened by 5 bases and J by 2 bases, with 13 bases between the two germline ends. The CDR3 DNA is TGTGCCAGCAGTCGGAACCTTCAGACCTACGAGCAGTACTTC. Protein sequence: CASSRNLQTYEQYF.

This clone came up once. The CDR3 sequence: CASSYVQFSGANVLTF. The CDR3 DNA follows: TGTGCCAGCAGTTACGTCCAATTCTCTGGGGCCAACGTCCTGACTTTC. The rearrangement joins TRBV6-5 to TRBJ2-6; no reliable D call. The CDR3 runs 16 residues. V lost 2 bases, J lost 0 bases, and 8 bases lay in between. Germline lookup yields CDR1 MNHEY and CDR2 SVGAGI.

The chain uses TRBV4-3 and TRBJ2-7, with D perhaps TRBD1 (6 bases). The CDR3 covers 13 residues. The V gene's germline CDR1 is LGHNA and CDR2 YSLEER. Trimming cost V 3 bases and J 4 bases, with 10 bases left between them. This CDR3 is CASSQGARYEQYF. In DNA form, the CDR3 reads TGCGCCAGCAGCCAGGGGGCACGATACGAGCAGTACTTC.

This chain links TRBV19 with TRBJ1-2; D remains ambiguous. V lost 7 bases, J lost 0 bases, and 9 bases lay in between. The CDR3 runs 13 residues. CDR1 and CDR2 (germline): LNHDA, SQIVND (reference sequence). This CDR3 is CASTGTANYGYTF. The CDR3 DNA sequence: TGTGCCAGTACCGGCACGGCTAACTATGGCTACACCTTC.

This clone was picked up a small number of times. This chain connects TRBV7-9 to TRBJ2-7, with D perhaps matching TRBD2 (6 bases). The V end was cut by 6 bases, the J end by 5 bases, with 11 bases between. The CDR3 has 12 amino acids. Germline V CDR1 and CDR2: SEHNR, FQNEAQ (reference sequence). The CDR3 region has the DNA TGTGCCAGCAGTCCGGCGGGGAACGAGCAGTACTTC. Translation gives CASSPAGNEQYF.

The rearrangement uses TRBV7-3 and TRBJ2-7; 12 bases are shared with TRBD2. The length of the CDR3 is 15 residues. CDR1 is SGHTA, CDR2 FQGTGA, per germline. V shed 5 bases, J shed 3 bases, and the junction held 5 bases outside the gene matches. CDR3 DNA sequence: TGTGCCAGCAGCCAGACTAGCGGGAGTATCTACGAGCAGTACTTC. Translation: CASSQTSGSIYEQYF. Drawing the rest from reference TRBV7-3 and TRBJ2-7, the complete variable domain is GAGVSQTPSNKVTEKGKYVELRCDPISGHTALYWYRQSLGQGPEFLIYFQGTGAADDSGLPNDRFFAVRPEGSVSTLKIQRTERGDSAVYLCASSQTSGSIYEQYFGPGTRLTVT.

J is TRBJ2-7 and V is TRBV28; D perhaps matches TRBD2 (5 bases). The CDR3 covers 14 residues. Between the trimmed V and J ends, which lost 7 bases and 0 bases, there was a span of 13 bases. CDR1 is MDHEN, CDR2 SYDVKM, per germline. The CDR3 nucleotides read TGTGCCAGCAAGAGGGAAGAAAGCTCCTACGAGCAGTACTTC. This translates into CASKREESSYEQYF.

This rearrangement joins TRBV28 to TRBJ1-4, with TRBD1 matching over 8 bases. V dropped 5 bases and J dropped 6; count of bases not matched to a gene: 5. There are 14 residues in the CDR3. CDR1 is MDHEN and CDR2 is SYDVKM in the germline V gene. The CDR3 sequence is CASSPGGSDEKLFF. Here the CDR3 DNA reads TGTGCCAGCAGTCCAGGGGGCTCCGATGAAAAACTGTTTTTT.

V is TRBV11-2 and J is TRBJ2-2, with 13 bases matching TRBD2. The trim removed 3 bases at V and 7 bases at J, leaving 8 bases unmatched. This CDR3 region has 17 residues. In germline, CDR1 is SGHAT, CDR2 FQNNGV. The CDR3 sequence is CASSFGTSGRAIGELFF. DNA of the CDR3: TGTGCCAGCAGCTTTGGAACTAGCGGGAGGGCCATCGGGGAGCTGTTTTTT.

This clone showed up just once. This chain uses TRBV7-9 with TRBJ2-7; D remains ambiguous. CDR3 length equals 12 residues. Trimming took 4 bases from V and 5 from J, leaving 9 bases between them. The germline gives CDR1 SEHNR, CDR2 FQNEAQ (reference sequence). DNA for the CDR3: TGTGCCAGCAGCTCCGGGTCTAACGAGCAGTACTTC. Translation gives CASSSGSNEQYF.

This clone was seen only a few times. The V gene is TRBV11-1, the J gene TRBJ1-2; 8 nucleotides line up with TRBD1. The germline gives CDR1 SGHAT, CDR2 FQDESV (reference sequence). V was pared by 7 bases and J by 8 bases, with 9 bases of the junction left unmatched. The CDR3 runs to 13 residues. This CDR3 reads CASTGTGGEGYTF. As DNA, the CDR3 is TGTGCCAGCACGGGGACAGGAGGAGAGGGCTACACCTTC.

V usage is TRBV19 and J usage is TRBJ1-2, with 7 bases matching TRBD1. Germline V gene sequence: CDR1 LNHDA, CDR2 SQIVND (reference sequence). V shed 7 bases, J shed 5 bases, and the junction held 10 bases outside the gene matches. There are 14 residues in the CDR3. CDR3 sequence reads: CASTRDRGGYGYTF. As DNA, the CDR3 is TGTGCCAGTACCCGGGACAGAGGTGGGTATGGCTACACCTTC.

The J gene is TRBJ2-7, the V gene TRBV19; D is possibly TRBD1 or TRBD2 (5 bases each). The V gene lost 5 bases and the J gene lost 0 bases, with 8 bases spanning the gap. Germline V gives CDR1 LNHDA, CDR2 SQIVND (reference sequence). This CDR3 is built from 13 residues. The DNA of the CDR3 is TGTGCCAGTAGTTGGGGGAGCTCCTACGAGCAGTACTTC. Translating it yields CASSWGSSYEQYF.

The chain links TRBV18 to TRBJ2-5; no clear D. The V end lost 3 bases, the J end lost 1 base, and 9 bases lay between the germline ends. Per the germline V gene, CDR1 is KGHSH and CDR2 is LQKENI. The CDR3 runs to 14 residues. DNA of the CDR3: TGTGCCAGCTCACCTATCTCCTTCCAAGAGACCCAGTACTTC. Its protein is CASSPISFQETQYF.

V usage is TRBV27 and J usage is TRBJ1-1; tentative D call: TRBD1 (5 bases). From germline, CDR1 is MNHEY and CDR2 SMNVEV (reference sequence). The CDR3 consists of 14 residues. Trimming shortened V by 1 base and J by 2 bases, and 8 bases separated the two germline ends. In DNA form, the CDR3 reads TGTGCCAGCAGTTTATATAGGGGCAACACTGAAGCTTTCTTT. Translated: CASSLYRGNTEAFF.

The chain joins TRBV29-1 to TRBJ1-3; D is perhaps TRBD1 (5 bases). Germline lookup yields CDR1 SQVTM and CDR2 ANQGSEA. V was shortened by 1 base and J by 4 bases, with 5 bases between the two germline ends. The CDR3 has 12 amino acids. The CDR3 region is CSVEGGGNTIYF. The CDR3 DNA reads TGCAGCGTTGAAGGGGGCGGAAACACCATATATTTT.

The genes are TRBV15 and TRBJ1-5, with D perhaps TRBD1 (5 bases). The V end lost 3 bases, the J end lost 6 bases, and 15 bases lay between the germline ends. The CDR3 runs to 15 residues. CDR1 and CDR2 from the germline V gene are LNHNV and YYDKDF (reference sequence). Here the CDR3 reads CATSRTTLGGQPQHF. The CDR3 region has the DNA TGTGCCACCAGCAGGACCACCTTGGGGGGTCAGCCCCAGCATTTT.